The 5 T cell receptor beta chains below were found in one sample sequenced in a study of blood T cell repertoires in COVID-19. The protocol was immunoSEQ multiplex PCR, while the TCRdb copy is restricted to in-frame clones and leaves out a portion. Here the sample spans 70,000 or so clones, around nine tenths being singletons. Sequenced material: peripheral blood. The origin of the receptors is a human donor in a cohort sampled during active COVID-19.

The V call is TRBV2, the J call TRBJ2-7; TRBD2 aligns across 11 bases. Germline CDR1 SNHLY, CDR2 FYNNEI. The CDR3 is 13 amino acids. Trimming took 7 bases from V and 4 from J; bases not matched to a gene: 3. The CDR3: CASITSGGYEQYF. CDR3 coding DNA: TGTGCCAGCATTACTAGCGGGGGATACGAGCAGTACTTC. Complete variable domain (other parts from reference TRBV2 and TRBJ2-7): EPEVTQTPSHQVTQMGQEVILRCVPISNHLYFYWYRQILGQKVEFLVSFYNNEISEKSEIFDDQFSVERPDGSNFTLKIRSTKLEDSAMYFCASITSGGYEQYFGPGTRLTVT.

CDR3 coding DNA: TGCGCCAGCAGCCAAGATCGGGGGACGGGCGGGTTTAATTCACCCCTCCACTTT. As protein: CASSQDRGTGGFNSPLHF. V is TRBV4-1 and J is TRBJ1-6, with D possibly TRBD1 on 5 matching bases. The V end was cut by 0 bases, the J end by 6 bases, with 18 bases between. The CDR3 sequence is 18 residues long. CDR1 is MGHRA, CDR2 YSYEKL, per germline.

The V call is TRBV11-2, the J call TRBJ2-7, with D perhaps TRBD1 (6 bases). CDR1 SGHAT and CDR2 FQNNGV come from the germline V gene. CDR3 length equals 17 residues. V gave up 5 bases and J gave up 1 base, with 21 bases separating them. The CDR3 reads CASSLWGLTEGSYEQYF. DNA of the CDR3: TGTGCCAGCAGCCTATGGGGGCTCACAGAGGGATCCTACGAGCAGTACTTC.

The chain couples TRBV4-1 to TRBJ1-6; TRBD1 aligns across 8 bases. In germline, CDR1 is MGHRA, CDR2 YSYEKL. This CDR3 has 18 amino acids. Trimming cost V 3 bases and J 0 bases; bases outside gene matches: 7. The CDR3 bases are TGCGCCAGCAGCCAGGTACAGGGGGGGGGCTCCTATAATTCACCCCTCCACTTT. Protein: CASSQVQGGGSYNSPLHF.

The chain has TRBV27 and TRBJ1-2; TRBD1 agrees at 7 bases. The V and J ends lost 4 bases and 8 bases, in that order; junction bases with no gene match: 7. CDR3 length: 13 residues. CDR1 is MNHEY and CDR2 is SMNVEV in the germline V gene (reference sequence). The CDR3 reads CASSSRGSRGYTF. DNA of the CDR3: TGTGCCAGCAGTTCCAGGGGGAGTAGGGGCTACACCTTC.